Listed below are T cell receptor beta chains from one sample, sequenced in a study of CD8+ T cells in alopecia areata. Clones were sequenced by immunoSEQ multiplex PCR, and TCRdb holds only the in-frame ones, with some missing. The sample has about 120,000 clones, roughly 69% seen once. The sample was CD4+ T cells sorted from blood. Source of these receptors: a human donor in good health. Each CDR3 is given with its conserved first and last residue. D genes are given only for firm matches. Some rows have no size entry. The others give once, few or many, or a class for an expanded clone.

clone_size	v_call	d_call	j_call	cdr3_aa	cdr3_nt
NA	TRBV29-1	NA	TRBJ1-2	CSGGPTLANYGYTF	TGCAGCGGGGGACCGACGTTAGCTAACTATGGCTACACCTTC
NA	TRBV5-6	TRBD1	TRBJ2-7	CAGSSGTGYYEQYF	TGTGCCGGCAGCTCCGGGACAGGTTACTACGAGCAGTACTTC
NA	TRBV10-3	NA	TRBJ2-4	CAVQGDLAKNIQYF	TGTGCCGTTCAGGGCGACTTAGCCAAAAACATTCAGTACTTC
NA	TRBV5-4	NA	TRBJ2-5	CASSPRTGQETQYF	TGTGCCAGCAGCCCCCGAACAGGGCAAGAGACCCAGTACTTC
NA	TRBV2	NA	TRBJ1-2	CASSETASNYGYTF	TGTGCCAGCAGTGAAACGGCCAGTAACTATGGCTACACCTTC
NA	TRBV7-6	NA	TRBJ2-5	CASSSEGETQYF	TGTGCCAGCAGCTCCGAGGGGGAGACCCAGTACTTC
many	TRBV30	NA	TRBJ2-3	CARLGFSDTQYF	TGTGCCCGACTGGGGTTCTCAGATACGCAGTATTTT
NA	TRBV27	TRBD1	TRBJ1-2	CASSSTGAENGYTF	TGTGCCAGCAGCAGTACAGGGGCCGAAAACGGCTACACCTTC
NA	TRBV5-1	NA	TRBJ1-1	CASSRVGGARAEAFF	TGCGCCAGCAGCCGAGTTGGAGGGGCTAGGGCTGAAGCTTTCTTT
NA	TRBV6-5	NA	TRBJ2-2	CASSYSRQNTGELFF	TGTGCCAGCAGTTACTCCAGGCAAAACACCGGGGAGCTGTTTTTT
NA	TRBV6-1	NA	TRBJ1-2	CASSWALTNYGYTF	TGTGCCAGCAGTTGGGCCCTTACTAACTATGGCTACACCTTC
NA	TRBV5-1	TRBD1	TRBJ2-5	CASSSGQQETQYF	TGCGCCAGCAGCTCGGGACAGCAAGAGACCCAGTACTTC
NA	TRBV2	NA	TRBJ2-3	CASSDDTDTQYF	TGTGCCAGCAGCGATGACACAGATACGCAGTATTTT
few	TRBV7-2	NA	TRBJ1-2	CASSLVSGGGGYTF	TGTGCCAGCAGCTTAGTTTCGGGGGGAGGTGGCTACACCTTC
NA	TRBV30	TRBD1	TRBJ2-6	CAWSRDRVSSGANVLTF	TGTGCCTGGAGCCGGGACAGGGTATCCTCTGGGGCCAACGTCCTGACTTTC
once	TRBV7-9	TRBD1	TRBJ2-7	CASSRTGDEKYF	TGTGCCAGCAGCCGGACAGGGGATGAGAAGTACTTC
few	TRBV29-1	NA	TRBJ2-7	CSVRLLYGQYF	TGCAGCGTCCGACTCCTCTACGGGCAGTACTTC
NA	TRBV6-6	NA	TRBJ2-6	CASSLTGSGANVLTF	TGTGCCAGCAGTTTAACAGGGTCTGGGGCCAACGTCCTGACTTTC
NA	TRBV29-1	NA	TRBJ2-7	CSVEGRGLRYEQYF	TGCAGCGTTGAAGGCAGGGGTTTAAGATACGAGCAGTACTTC
few	TRBV7-2	NA	TRBJ1-5	CASSVRGNQPQHF	TGTGCCAGCAGCGTGAGGGGAAATCAGCCCCAGCATTTT
NA	TRBV30	NA	TRBJ1-1	CAWATRVMNTEAFF	TGTGCCTGGGCAACCAGGGTCATGAACACTGAAGCTTTCTTT
NA	TRBV5-6	NA	TRBJ2-1	CASSIQGREQFF	TGTGCCAGCAGCATCCAGGGTCGGGAGCAGTTCTTC
NA	TRBV30	NA	TRBJ1-5	CAWSGAGSNQPQHF	TGTGCCTGGAGTGGGGCCGGAAGCAATCAGCCCCAGCATTTT
few	TRBV18	NA	TRBJ2-3	CASSPTASSLTDTQYF	TGTGCCAGCTCACCCACGGCCAGCTCCCTCACAGATACGCAGTATTTT
NA	TRBV29-1	NA	TRBJ1-1	CSVYRQGPTAEAFF	TGCAGCGTTTATCGACAAGGACCCACGGCTGAAGCTTTCTTT
NA	TRBV29-1	NA	TRBJ1-3	CSVAHSGSGNTIYF	TGCAGCGTTGCGCACAGCGGCTCTGGAAACACCATATATTTT
NA	TRBV5-6	NA	TRBJ1-5	CASSLDVGSNQPQHF	TGTGCCAGCAGCTTGGACGTGGGTAGCAATCAGCCCCAGCATTTT
NA	TRBV7-8	TRBD1	TRBJ2-6	CASRSNGQGTSSGANVLTF	TGTGCCAGCAGGTCAAACGGACAGGGGACCTCCTCTGGGGCCAACGTCCTGACTTTC
NA	TRBV25-1	NA	TRBJ2-2	CASSERGNTGELFF	TGTGCCAGCAGTGAAAGAGGAAACACCGGGGAGCTGTTTTTT
few	TRBV19	TRBD2	TRBJ2-1	CASSSYTGGPDNEQFF	TGTGCCAGTAGCAGTTATACGGGGGGGCCCGACAATGAGCAGTTCTTC
NA	TRBV6-6	NA	TRBJ1-2	CASSYSHEGRGGYTF	TGTGCCAGCAGTTACTCGCATGAGGGGAGAGGTGGCTACACCTTC
NA	TRBV5-4	NA	TRBJ1-3	CASSLAGSGGNTIYF	TGTGCCAGCAGCTTGGCGGGAAGTGGGGGAAACACCATATATTTT
few	TRBV2	NA	TRBJ2-4	CASSVGGVAKNIQYF	TGTGCCAGCAGTGTTGGAGGGGTAGCCAAAAACATTCAGTACTTC
NA	TRBV2	NA	TRBJ2-5	CASSFMGEETQYF	TGTGCCAGCAGCTTCATGGGCGAAGAGACCCAGTACTTC
NA	TRBV5-1	TRBD1	TRBJ2-7	CASRPWTGDYEQYF	TGCGCCAGCAGGCCTTGGACAGGGGACTACGAGCAGTACTTC
NA	TRBV5-8	TRBD1	TRBJ2-5	CASSGRTGWETQYF	TGTGCCAGCAGCGGACGGACAGGGTGGGAGACCCAGTACTTC
NA	TRBV18	TRBD1	TRBJ1-5	CASSHTWTGDQPQHF	TGTGCCAGCTCACACACCTGGACAGGAGATCAGCCCCAGCATTTT
NA	TRBV28	NA	TRBJ2-1	CASITRNNEQFF	TGTGCCAGCATTACTCGTAACAATGAGCAGTTCTTC